Listed below are T cell receptor beta chains from one sample, sequenced in a study of T cell clones after liver transplantation. Clones were sequenced by immunoSEQ multiplex PCR, and TCRdb holds only the in-frame ones, with some missing. Here the sample spans fewer than 85,000 clones, approximately 82% being singletons. The sequenced sample was CD4+ T cells from blood, obtained at the 22-month timepoint. All receptors come from a human patient who received a liver transplant. T cells may partly derive from the graft donor. Each CDR3 is given with its conserved first and last residue. D genes are given only for firm matches. Clone size is stated in some rows and not others, as once, few, many or a class when expanded.

v_call,d_call,j_call,clone_size,cdr3_length,cdr3_nt,cdr3_aa
TRBV6-5,-,TRBJ2-5,-,15,TGTGCCAGCAGTCCCCTCCGTTTGGGGGGAGAGACCCAGTACTTC,CASSPLRLGGETQYF
TRBV6-6,TRBD2,TRBJ2-3,-,14,TGTGCCAGCAGTAGCGGGGCCGGGGGGGATACGCAGTATTTT,CASSSGAGGDTQYF
TRBV5-1,-,TRBJ2-7,-,17,TGCGCCAGCAGCTTGGAGCGCGGGAGACAGGTCTCCTACGAGCAGTACTTC,CASSLERGRQVSYEQYF
TRBV27,-,TRBJ1-3,-,13,TGTGCCTCTCGCGGGGTCTCTGGAAACACCATATATTTT,CASRGVSGNTIYF
TRBV12-5,-,TRBJ2-7,-,15,TGTGCTAGTGGTTTGGGCCAGGGGCCCATTGACGAGCAGTACTTC,CASGLGQGPIDEQYF
TRBV27,TRBD1,TRBJ2-1,-,15,TGTGCCAGCAGTCCCGACAGGGGGGGCTACAATGAGCAGTTCTTC,CASSPDRGGYNEQFF
TRBV5-1,-,TRBJ2-5,-,14,TGCGCCAGCAGCTTGGCCCAGCTTCAAGAGACCCAGTACTTC,CASSLAQLQETQYF
TRBV4-1,-,TRBJ2-5,-,15,TGCGCCAGCAGATGGACTCTAGCTCCGCAAGAGACCCAGTACTTC,CASRWTLAPQETQYF
TRBV4-1,-,TRBJ2-3,-,13,TGCGCCAGCAGCAAAGGCCCCACAGATACGCAGTATTTT,CASSKGPTDTQYF
TRBV7-9,TRBD1,TRBJ1-2,-,19,TGTGCCAGCAGCTTAAAGAAAGGGACAGGATCGTCGGGCGACTATGGCTACACCTTC,CASSLKKGTGSSGDYGYTF
TRBV2,-,TRBJ2-3,few,16,TGTGCCAGCAGTGATCTTCGGGGGCCGATCACAGATACGCAGTATTTT,CASSDLRGPITDTQYF
TRBV11-2,-,TRBJ2-5,-,13,TGTGCCAGCAGCTTAGTTGGGACGGAGACCCAGTACTTC,CASSLVGTETQYF
TRBV27,-,TRBJ1-5,-,14,TGTGCCAGCAGTGATCGGGCCGAGCTTAAGCCCCAGCATTTT,CASSDRAELKPQHF
TRBV7-9,-,TRBJ2-4,-,12,TGTGCCAGCAGCTTATCCCAAAACATTCAGTACTTC,CASSLSQNIQYF
TRBV19,-,TRBJ2-2,few,15,TGTGCCAGTAGTCCGGCCACACTACACACCGGGGAGCTGTTTTTT,CASSPATLHTGELFF
TRBV4-2,TRBD2,TRBJ2-1,-,16,TGTGCCAGCAGCCCTGACCCTAGCGGAAGTTACAATGAGCAGTTCTTC,CASSPDPSGSYNEQFF
TRBV29-1,-,TRBJ1-1,-,10,TGCAGCGTTGGATGGAGTGAAGCTTTCTTT,CSVGWSEAFF
TRBV7-2,-,TRBJ2-2,-,14,TGTGCCAGCAGCTTAGCCAGCTACACCGGGGAGCTGTTTTTT,CASSLASYTGELFF
TRBV4-3,-,TRBJ2-7,-,14,TGCGCCAGCAGCCAAGTTCGGCGCTCCTACGAGCAGTACTTC,CASSQVRRSYEQYF
TRBV28,-,TRBJ1-1,-,15,TGTGCCAGCAAGTCTCGGACAAATTTCCGAACTGAAGCTTTCTTT,CASKSRTNFRTEAFF
TRBV7-3,TRBD1,TRBJ2-3,once,14,TGTGCCAGCAGCCCCGGGACAGAGACAGATACGCAGTATTTT,CASSPGTETDTQYF
TRBV30,-,TRBJ1-3,-,15,TGTGCCTGGAGACCAGACCCCCACTCTGGAAACACCATATATTTT,CAWRPDPHSGNTIYF
TRBV10-3,TRBD2,TRBJ2-2,-,14,TGTGCCACCGGGACTAGCGGGAGATTCGGGGAGCTGTTTTTT,CATGTSGRFGELFF
TRBV4-3,TRBD2,TRBJ2-3,-,14,TGCGCCAGCAGCCAAGCGGGGGGGCGAGATACGCAGTATTTT,CASSQAGGRDTQYF
TRBV5-1,TRBD2,TRBJ2-1,-,15,TGCGCCAGCAGCGCGACTAGCGGCTCCTACAATGAGCAGTTCTTC,CASSATSGSYNEQFF
TRBV5-6,TRBD1,TRBJ1-3,-,13,TGTGCCAGCGGACAGGGCTCTGGAAACACCATATATTTT,CASGQGSGNTIYF
TRBV12-5,-,TRBJ1-5,-,11,TGTGCTAGTGGTTTATTTCAGCCCCAGCATTTT,CASGLFQPQHF
TRBV7-9,-,TRBJ1-2,-,14,TGTGCCAGCAGCTTATTGGGAACAGGGAATGGCTACACCTTC,CASSLLGTGNGYTF
TRBV7-2,-,TRBJ1-5,-,13,TGTGCCAGCAGCTTAGGACACAATCAGCCCCAGCATTTT,CASSLGHNQPQHF